A single sample is the source of the 12 T cell receptor beta chains below, sequenced in a study of CD8 T cells in ankylosing spondylitis. The study, taken as a whole, reports: A TCR beta motif made of eight highly homologous variants seemed typical of ankylosing spondylitis blood.

These TCRs' antigens remain unknown. TCRdb itself ran the 5' RACE reads through MiXCR, one entry per CDR3 protein. The sample has fewer than 500,000 distinct CDR3 sequences, under 25% seen once. Sequenced input: blood, either unsorted or a sorted T cell fraction (not recorded which). Source of these receptors: a male donor with ankylosing spondylitis.

V gene TRBV5-1 combines with J gene TRBJ1-1; D ambiguous. CDR1 and CDR2 (germline): SGHRS, YFSETQ. Trimming pared 1 base from V and 2 bases from J, leaving 15 bases between. This CDR3 region has 16 residues. CDR3 protein: CASSLLGYGTNTEAFF. In nucleotides, the CDR3 is TGCGCCAGCAGCTTGTTGGGGTACGGAACCAACACTGAAGCTTTCTTT.

The chain employs TRBV20-1 and TRBJ2-5, with a weak D call TRBD1 (6 bases). The CDR3 extends over 15 amino acids. V lost 3 bases to trimming and J lost 4 bases, with 18 bases between them. Germline lookup yields CDR1 DFQATT and CDR2 SNEGSKA (reference sequence). CDR3 protein: CSARPSTGLRETQYF. The DNA of the CDR3 is TGCAGTGCTAGGCCCTCCACAGGGTTGCGAGAGACCCAGTACTTC.

The chain links TRBV28 to TRBJ2-1; perhaps TRBD2 as D (5 bases). V shed 8 bases and J shed 5 bases, with 16 bases lying between them. Germline loops: CDR1 MDHEN, CDR2 SYDVKM. The CDR3 spans 14 residues. Here the CDR3 DNA reads TGTGCCAGCGGCCCTAGCATTTACCACAATGAGCAGTTCTTC. Amino acids: CASGPSIYHNEQFF.

This chain uses TRBV11-3 with TRBJ1-1; D gene ambiguous. CDR1 SGHNT and CDR2 YENEEA come from the germline V gene. Trimming shortened V by 10 bases and J by 6 bases, and 18 bases separated the two germline ends. This CDR3 spans 13 amino acids. CDR3 bases: TGTGCCACCAAAACGTTGGGTCCGGCTGAAGCTTTCTTT. It yields the protein CATKTLGPAEAFF.

The V call is TRBV5-1, the J call TRBJ2-3, with D perhaps matching TRBD2 (6 bases). V lost 5 bases to trimming and J lost 6 bases, with 10 bases between them. CDR3 size: 12 residues. The germline V gene encodes CDR1 SGHRS and CDR2 YFSETQ. CDR3 in DNA: TGCGCCAGCAGATCGGAGGGCGATACGCAGTATTTT. Amino acids: CASRSEGDTQYF. The whole variable domain, filled in from reference TRBV5-1 and TRBJ2-3, reads KAGVTQTPRYLIKTRGQQVTLSCSPISGHRSVSWYQQTPGQGLQFLFEYFSETQRNKGNFPGRFSGRQFSNSRSEMNVSTLELGDSALYLCASRSEGDTQYFGPGTRLTVL.

In its sample, this clonotype was seen many times. The chain has TRBV20-1 and TRBJ1-2; D call uncertain. The CDR3 loop spans 14 amino acids. From germline, CDR1 is DFQATT and CDR2 SNEGSKA (reference sequence). Trimming shortened V by 5 bases and J by 3 bases, and 16 bases separated the two germline ends. The CDR3 region is CSAVPRYRDYGYTF. The CDR3 nucleotides are TGCAGTGCTGTACCCCGATACAGAGACTATGGCTACACCTTC.

This clonotype was counted a few times. The rearrangement joins TRBV20-1 to TRBJ1-2; 7 nucleotides agree with TRBD1. CDR3 length: 13 residues. V lost 5 bases to trimming and J lost 2 bases; unmatched junction nucleotides: 5. The germline CDR1 and CDR2 sequences are DFQATT and SNEGSKA (reference sequence). The chain's CDR3 is CSAHYRGNYGYTF. As DNA, the CDR3 is TGCAGTGCTCATTACAGGGGCAACTATGGCTACACCTTC.

The chain recombines TRBV7-9 with TRBJ2-5; D remains unclear. This CDR3 is built from 14 residues. Germline CDR1 reads SEHNR; CDR2 reads FQNEAQ (reference sequence). V gave up 0 bases and J gave up 5 bases, with 10 bases separating them. CDR3 sequence: CASSLANELETQYF. The CDR3 DNA reads TGTGCCAGCAGCTTAGCGAATGAGCTGGAGACCCAGTACTTC.

This sequence joins TRBV2 and TRBJ1-4, with no clear D. This CDR3 spans 16 amino acids. Germline loops: CDR1 SNHLY, CDR2 FYNNEI. V was cut by 2 bases and J by 3 bases, with 13 bases left in between. The CDR3 coding sequence is TGTGCCAGCAGTGAAATTCAGTGGCAGGCTAATGAAAAACTGTTTTTT. Its protein product is CASSEIQWQANEKLFF.

The gene calls are TRBV27 and TRBJ2-3; 7 bases align to TRBD1. The junction had 13 bases not matched to a gene; V was cut back by 8 bases and J by 2 bases. CDR1 and CDR2 (germline): MNHEY, SMNVEV (reference sequence). The CDR3 is made up of 16 amino acids. The DNA of the CDR3 is TGTGCCAGCCGCTCTAGCACAGGGGTGTACACAGATACGCAGTATTTT. Encoded protein: CASRSSTGVYTDTQYF.

In this sample, this clonotype turned up a few times. V and J are TRBV11-2 and TRBJ2-7; no clear D gene. V dropped 1 base and J dropped 3 bases, with 22 bases sitting between them. The CDR3 is 18 amino acids. The germline V gene has CDR1 SGHAT and CDR2 FQNNGV. The CDR3 bases are TGTGCCAGCAGCTTAGGGTGGTGGGTAACTAAAAAACGCTACGAGCAGTACTTC. Its protein is CASSLGWWVTKKRYEQYF.

V usage is TRBV19 and J usage is TRBJ2-7; D possibly corresponds to TRBD1 (6 bases). The germline V and J ends were trimmed by 6 bases and 5 bases, with 17 bases remaining between them. Per germline, CDR1 LNHDA and CDR2 SQIVND (reference sequence). CDR3 length: 14 residues. The DNA of the CDR3 is TGTGCCAGTAGCCGACGTACAGGGTCCAACGAGCAGTACTTC. Amino acids: CASSRRTGSNEQYF.